The present T cell receptor beta chain was sequenced within a study of CD8 T cells in ankylosing spondylitis. It was by quantitative 5'-RACE with molecular barcodes that TCR beta libraries were made. From the 5' RACE reads, TCRdb called clonotypes with MiXCR, one entry per CDR3 protein. The table lists some 800,000 distinct CDR3 sequences, approximately 12% of them singletons. This clonotype turned up a few times. Its specificity is unknown. Germline V gene data show CDR1 as LNHNV and CDR2 as YYDKDF (reference sequence). CDR3 length equals 15 residues. V shed 1 base and J shed 5 bases, with 15 bases lying between them. General study findings and limits: About 8 highly homologous variants made up a TCR beta motif, and this motif appeared characteristic of ankylosing spondylitis blood. Enrichment of disease-linked clones was reportedly significant in matched ankylosing spondylitis synovial fluid.

The sequence came from a male donor with ankylosing spondylitis. Sequenced input: blood, either unsorted or a sorted T cell fraction (not recorded which). The chain links TRBV15 to TRBJ2-7; D might be TRBD1 (6 bases). Here the CDR3 DNA reads TGTGCCACCAGCAGAGCGCTGATACAGGGTGACGAGCAGTACTTC. It translates to CATSRALIQGDEQYF.